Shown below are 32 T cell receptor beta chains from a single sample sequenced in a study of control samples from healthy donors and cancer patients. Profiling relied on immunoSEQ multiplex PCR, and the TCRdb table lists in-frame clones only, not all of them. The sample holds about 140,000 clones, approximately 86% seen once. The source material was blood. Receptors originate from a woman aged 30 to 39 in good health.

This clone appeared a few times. DNA of the CDR3: TGTGCCAGCAGCCCATGGGACAGCCCAGATACGCAGTATTTT. This codes for CASSPWDSPDTQYF. V gene TRBV11-2 combines with J gene TRBJ2-3; 7 bases are shared with TRBD1. CDR1 SGHAT and CDR2 FQNNGV come from the germline V gene. The CDR3 has 14 amino acids. The V segment lost 5 bases and the J segment 4 bases; nucleotides outside the gene matches: 6.

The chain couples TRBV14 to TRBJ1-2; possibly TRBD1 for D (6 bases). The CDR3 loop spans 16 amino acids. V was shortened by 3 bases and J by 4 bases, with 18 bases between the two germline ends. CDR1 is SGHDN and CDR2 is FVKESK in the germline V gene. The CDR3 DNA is TGTGCCAGCAGCCACGAATCCGGGGGCGTTAGCTATGGCTACACCTTC. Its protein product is CASSHESGGVSYGYTF.

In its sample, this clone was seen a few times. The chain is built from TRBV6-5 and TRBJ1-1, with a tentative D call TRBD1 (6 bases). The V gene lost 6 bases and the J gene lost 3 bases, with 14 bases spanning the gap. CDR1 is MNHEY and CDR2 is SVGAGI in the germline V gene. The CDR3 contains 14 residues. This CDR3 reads CASSSGGPYTEAFF. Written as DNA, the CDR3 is TGTGCCAGCAGCTCCGGGGGGCCGTACACTGAAGCTTTCTTT.

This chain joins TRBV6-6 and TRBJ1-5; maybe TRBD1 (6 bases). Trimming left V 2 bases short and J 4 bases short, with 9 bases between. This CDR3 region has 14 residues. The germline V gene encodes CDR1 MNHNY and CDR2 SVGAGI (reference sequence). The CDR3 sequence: CASSYGQGNQPQHF. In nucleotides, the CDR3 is TGTGCCAGCAGTTACGGCCAGGGGAATCAGCCCCAGCATTTT.

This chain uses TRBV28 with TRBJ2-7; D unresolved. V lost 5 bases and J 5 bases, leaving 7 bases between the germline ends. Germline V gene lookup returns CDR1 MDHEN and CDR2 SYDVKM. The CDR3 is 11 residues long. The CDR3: CASSARHEQYF. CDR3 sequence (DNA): TGTGCCAGCAGTGCGCGACACGAGCAGTACTTC.

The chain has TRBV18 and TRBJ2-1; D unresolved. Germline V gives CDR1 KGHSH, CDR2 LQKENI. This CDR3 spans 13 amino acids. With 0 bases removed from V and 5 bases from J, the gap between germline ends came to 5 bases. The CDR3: CASSPPSNNEQFF. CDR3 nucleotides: TGTGCCAGCTCACCACCTTCGAACAATGAGCAGTTCTTC.

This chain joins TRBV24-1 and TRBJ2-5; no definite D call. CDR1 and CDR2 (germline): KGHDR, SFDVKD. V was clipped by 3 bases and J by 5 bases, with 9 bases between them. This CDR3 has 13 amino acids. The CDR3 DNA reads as TGTGCCACCAGTGATGCGAGCAGGGAGACCCAGTACTTC. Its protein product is CATSDASRETQYF.

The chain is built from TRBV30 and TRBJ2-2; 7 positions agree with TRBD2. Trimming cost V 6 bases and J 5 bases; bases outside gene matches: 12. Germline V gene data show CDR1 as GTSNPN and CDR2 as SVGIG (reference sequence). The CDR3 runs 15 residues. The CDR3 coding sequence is TGTGCCTGTGTACCTGGCGGGAGAGGGACCGGGGAGCTGTTTTTT. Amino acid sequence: CACVPGGRGTGELFF.

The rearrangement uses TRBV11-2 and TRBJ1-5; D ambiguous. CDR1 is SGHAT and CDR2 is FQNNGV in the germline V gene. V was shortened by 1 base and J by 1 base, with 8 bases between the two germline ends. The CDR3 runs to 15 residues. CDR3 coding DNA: TGTGCCAGCAGCTTAGGGGGTAAGAGCAATCAGCCCCAGCATTTT. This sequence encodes CASSLGGKSNQPQHF.

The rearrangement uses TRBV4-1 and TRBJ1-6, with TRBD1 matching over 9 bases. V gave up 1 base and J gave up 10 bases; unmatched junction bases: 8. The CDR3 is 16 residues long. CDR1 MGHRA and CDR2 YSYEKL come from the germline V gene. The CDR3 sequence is CASSQVRQGDLSPLHF. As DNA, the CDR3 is TGCGCCAGCAGCCAAGTCAGACAGGGGGATTTGTCACCCCTCCACTTT.

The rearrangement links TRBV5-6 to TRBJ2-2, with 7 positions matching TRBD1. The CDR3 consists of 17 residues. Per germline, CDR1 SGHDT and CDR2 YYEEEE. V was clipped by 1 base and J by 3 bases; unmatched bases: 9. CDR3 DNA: TGTGCCAGCAGCTTGTATACAGGGGTGGGAGACACCGGGGAGCTGTTTTTT. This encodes CASSLYTGVGDTGELFF.

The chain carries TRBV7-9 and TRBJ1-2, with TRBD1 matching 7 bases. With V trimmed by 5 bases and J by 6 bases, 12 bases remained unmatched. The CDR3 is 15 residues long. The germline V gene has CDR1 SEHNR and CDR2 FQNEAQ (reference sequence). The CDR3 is CASSRRDSPGNGYTF. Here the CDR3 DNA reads TGTGCCAGCAGCCGGCGGGACAGCCCAGGGAATGGCTACACCTTC.

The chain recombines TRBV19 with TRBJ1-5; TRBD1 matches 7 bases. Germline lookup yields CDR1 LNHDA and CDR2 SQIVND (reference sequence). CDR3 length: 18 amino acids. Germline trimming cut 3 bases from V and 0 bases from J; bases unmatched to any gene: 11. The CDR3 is CASSMGGQRFNSNQPQHF. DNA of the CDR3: TGTGCCAGTAGTATGGGGGGACAGCGATTTAATAGCAATCAGCCCCAGCATTTT.

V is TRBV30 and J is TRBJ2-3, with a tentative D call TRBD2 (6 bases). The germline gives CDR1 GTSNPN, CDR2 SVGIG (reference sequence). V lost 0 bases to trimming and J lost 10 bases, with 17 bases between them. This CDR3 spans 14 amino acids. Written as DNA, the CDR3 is TGTGCCTGGAGTGTTGGGGCGGGGACTGAGGCGCAGTATTTT. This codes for CAWSVGAGTEAQYF. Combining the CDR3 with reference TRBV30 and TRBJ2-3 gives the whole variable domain SQTIHQWPATLVQPVGSPLSLECTVEGTSNPNLYWYRQAAGRGLQLLFYSVGIGQISSEVPQNLSASRPQDRQFILSSKKLLLSDSGFYLCAWSVGAGTEAQYFGPGTRLTVL.

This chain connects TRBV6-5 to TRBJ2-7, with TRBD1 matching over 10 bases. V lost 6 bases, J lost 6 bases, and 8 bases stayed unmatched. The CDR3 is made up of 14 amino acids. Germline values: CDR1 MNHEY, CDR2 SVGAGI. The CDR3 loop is CASSPRGTGAEQYF. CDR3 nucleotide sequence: TGTGCCAGCAGCCCACGCGGGACAGGGGCCGAGCAGTACTTC.

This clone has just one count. DNA for the CDR3: TGTGCCAGCAGCTTAGCCCCGCTTAGCGGGAGGTACACCGGGGAGCTGTTTTTT. This gives the protein CASSLAPLSGRYTGELFF. This chain links TRBV7-6 with TRBJ2-2; TRBD2 matches at 10 bases. Germline loops: CDR1 SGHVS, CDR2 FNYEAQ. The CDR3 covers 18 residues. Trimming took 0 bases from V and 3 from J; bases not matched to a gene: 7.

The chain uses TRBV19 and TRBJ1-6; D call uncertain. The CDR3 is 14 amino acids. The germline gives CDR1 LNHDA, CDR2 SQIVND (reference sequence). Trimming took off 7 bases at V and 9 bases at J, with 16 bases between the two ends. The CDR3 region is CASTEGAGASPLHF. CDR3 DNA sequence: TGTGCCAGTACGGAGGGCGCAGGAGCTTCACCCCTCCACTTT.

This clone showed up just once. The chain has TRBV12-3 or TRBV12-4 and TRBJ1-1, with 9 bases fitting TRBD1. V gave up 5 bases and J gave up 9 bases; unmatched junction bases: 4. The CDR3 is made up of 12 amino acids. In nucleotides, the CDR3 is TGTGCCAGCAGTCTGGGGACAGGGAAAGCTTTCTTT. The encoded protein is CASSLGTGKAFF.

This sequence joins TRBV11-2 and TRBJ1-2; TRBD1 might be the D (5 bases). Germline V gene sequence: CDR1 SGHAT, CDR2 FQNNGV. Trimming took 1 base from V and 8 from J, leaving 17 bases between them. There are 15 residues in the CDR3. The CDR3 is CASSLVGGSSVGYTF. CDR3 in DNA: TGTGCCAGCAGCTTAGTCGGGGGTTCTAGCGTGGGCTACACCTTC. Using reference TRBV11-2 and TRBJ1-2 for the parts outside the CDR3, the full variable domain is EAGVAQSPRYKIIEKRQSVAFWCNPISGHATLYWYQQILGQGPKLLIQFQNNGVVDDSQLPKDRFSAERLKGVDSTLKIQPAKLEDSAVYLCASSLVGGSSVGYTFGSGTRLTVV.

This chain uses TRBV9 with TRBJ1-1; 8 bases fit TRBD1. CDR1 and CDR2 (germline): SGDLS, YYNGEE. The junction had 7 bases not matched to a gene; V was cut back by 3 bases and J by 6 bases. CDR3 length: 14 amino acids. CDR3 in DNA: TGTGCCAGCAGCGACAGGGGGGGGGTTTCTGAAGCTTTCTTT. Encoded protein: CASSDRGGVSEAFF. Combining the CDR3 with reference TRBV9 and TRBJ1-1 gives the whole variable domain DSGVTQTPKHLITATGQRVTLRCSPRSGDLSVYWYQQSLDQGLQFLIQYYNGEERAKGNILERFSAQQFPDLHSELNLSSLELGDSALYFCASSDRGGVSEAFFGQGTRLTVV.

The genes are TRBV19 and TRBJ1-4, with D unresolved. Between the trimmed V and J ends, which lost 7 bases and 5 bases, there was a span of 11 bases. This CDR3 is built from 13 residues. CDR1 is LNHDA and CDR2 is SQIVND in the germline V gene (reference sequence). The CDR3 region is CASKDERNEKLFF. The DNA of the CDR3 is TGTGCCAGTAAGGACGAGAGGAATGAAAAACTGTTTTTT.

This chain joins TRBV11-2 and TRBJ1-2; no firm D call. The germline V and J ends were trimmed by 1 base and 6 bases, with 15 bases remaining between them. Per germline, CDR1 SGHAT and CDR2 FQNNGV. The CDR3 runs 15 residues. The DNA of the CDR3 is TGTGCCAGCAGCTTAGTTGGTGCGGAAGGGCATGGCTACACCTTC. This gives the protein CASSLVGAEGHGYTF.

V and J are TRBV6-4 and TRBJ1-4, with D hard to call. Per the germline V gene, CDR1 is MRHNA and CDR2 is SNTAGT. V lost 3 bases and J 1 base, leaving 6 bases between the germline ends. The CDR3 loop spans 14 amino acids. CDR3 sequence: CASSDARTNEKLFF. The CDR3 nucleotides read TGTGCCAGCAGTGATGCTCGAACTAATGAAAAACTGTTTTTT.

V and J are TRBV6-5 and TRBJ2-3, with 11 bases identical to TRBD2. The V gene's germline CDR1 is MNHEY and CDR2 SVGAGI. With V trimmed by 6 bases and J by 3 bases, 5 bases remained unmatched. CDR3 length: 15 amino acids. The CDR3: CASSRTSGRTDTQYF. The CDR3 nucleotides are TGTGCCAGCAGCCGAACTAGCGGGAGAACAGATACGCAGTATTTT.

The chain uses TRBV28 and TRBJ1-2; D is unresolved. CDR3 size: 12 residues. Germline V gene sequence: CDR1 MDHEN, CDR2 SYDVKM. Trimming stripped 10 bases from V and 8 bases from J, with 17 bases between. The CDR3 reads CATRSFGIGYTF. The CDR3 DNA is TGTGCCACTCGGTCGTTTGGAATCGGCTACACCTTC.

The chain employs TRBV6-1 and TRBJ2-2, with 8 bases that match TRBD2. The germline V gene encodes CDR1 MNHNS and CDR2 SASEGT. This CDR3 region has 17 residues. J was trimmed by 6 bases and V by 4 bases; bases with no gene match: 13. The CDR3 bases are TGTGCCAGCAGTGGGCTAGCGGGTCCCCTGGCTGCCGGGGAGCTGTTTTTT. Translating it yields CASSGLAGPLAAGELFF.

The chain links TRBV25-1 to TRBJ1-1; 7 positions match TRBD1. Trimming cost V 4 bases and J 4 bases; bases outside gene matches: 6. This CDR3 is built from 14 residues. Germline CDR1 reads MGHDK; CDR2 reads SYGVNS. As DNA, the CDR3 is TGTGCCAGCAGTGCAGGGGGGGCGACCACTGAAGCTTTCTTT. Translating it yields CASSAGGATTEAFF.

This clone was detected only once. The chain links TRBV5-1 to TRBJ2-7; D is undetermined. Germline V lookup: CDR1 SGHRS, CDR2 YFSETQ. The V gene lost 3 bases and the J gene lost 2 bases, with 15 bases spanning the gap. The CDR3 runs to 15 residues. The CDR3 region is CASSSTLTATYEQYF. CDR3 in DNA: TGCGCCAGCAGCTCGACCCTTACAGCGACCTACGAGCAGTACTTC. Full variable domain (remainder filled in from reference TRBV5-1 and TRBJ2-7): KAGVTQTPRYLIKTRGQQVTLSCSPISGHRSVSWYQQTPGQGLQFLFEYFSETQRNKGNFPGRFSGRQFSNSRSEMNVSTLELGDSALYLCASSSTLTATYEQYFGPGTRLTVT.

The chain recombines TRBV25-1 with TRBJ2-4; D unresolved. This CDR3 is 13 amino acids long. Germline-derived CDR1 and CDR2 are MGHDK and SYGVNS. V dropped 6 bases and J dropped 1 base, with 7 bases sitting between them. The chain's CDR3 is CASRAEAKNIQYF. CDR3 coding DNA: TGTGCCAGCAGGGCAGAGGCCAAAAACATTCAGTACTTC.

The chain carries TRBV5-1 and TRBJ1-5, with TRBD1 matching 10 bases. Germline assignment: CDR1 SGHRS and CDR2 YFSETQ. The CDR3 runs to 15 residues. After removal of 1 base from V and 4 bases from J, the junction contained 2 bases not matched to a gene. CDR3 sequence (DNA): TGCGCCAGCAGCTTGACGGGACAGGGGAATCAGCCCCAGCATTTT. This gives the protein CASSLTGQGNQPQHF. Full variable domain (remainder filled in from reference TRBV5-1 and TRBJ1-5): KAGVTQTPRYLIKTRGQQVTLSCSPISGHRSVSWYQQTPGQGLQFLFEYFSETQRNKGNFPGRFSGRQFSNSRSEMNVSTLELGDSALYLCASSLTGQGNQPQHFGDGTRLSIL.

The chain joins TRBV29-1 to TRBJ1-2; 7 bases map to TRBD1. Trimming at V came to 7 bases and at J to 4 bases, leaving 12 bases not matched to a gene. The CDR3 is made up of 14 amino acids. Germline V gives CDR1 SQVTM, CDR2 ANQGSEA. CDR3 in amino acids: CSALQGYESYGYTF. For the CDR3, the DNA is TGCAGCGCACTACAGGGGTATGAAAGCTATGGCTACACCTTC.

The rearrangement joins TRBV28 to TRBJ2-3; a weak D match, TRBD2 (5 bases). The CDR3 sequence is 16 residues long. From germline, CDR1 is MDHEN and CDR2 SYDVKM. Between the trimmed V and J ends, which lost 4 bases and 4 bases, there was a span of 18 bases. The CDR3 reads CASSSRGPPRPDTQYF. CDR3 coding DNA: TGTGCCAGCAGTTCCCGGGGTCCTCCGCGGCCAGATACGCAGTATTTT.